This T cell receptor beta chain stems from a study of identifying expanded T cells in peripheral blood. Collection occurred without any documented infections or immune events in donors. Per the germline V gene, CDR1 is DFQATT and CDR2 is SNEGSKA (reference sequence). This CDR3 spans 11 amino acids. Trimming shortened V by 0 bases and J by 10 bases, and 7 bases separated the two germline ends. The sample holds one count of this clone. Antigen unknown. Only in-frame clones appear in the TCRdb table, and some are missing; sequencing was by immunoSEQ multiplex PCR. The data show 70,000 to 95,000 clones, 85% to 90% seen once. Study-wide points: About 1.2 clones differed between technical replicates, versus approximately 17 and 20 over time. Across healthy donors, higher total template counts meant significantly greater approximately 2-week count variance.

This receptor was taken from a person aged 18 to 70 in good health. The V call is TRBV20-1, the J call TRBJ2-1; D is unclear. The sequencing sample was made of blood. The CDR3 reads CSARDSLEQFF. In DNA form, the CDR3 reads TGCAGTGCTAGAGACAGCTTAGAGCAGTTCTTC.